The 20 T cell receptor beta chains in this list originate from one sample, sequenced in a study of shared clonotypes between healthy human individuals. Clones were sequenced by immunoSEQ multiplex PCR, and TCRdb holds only the in-frame ones, with some missing. Of 2 million to 2.5 million clones in the sample, 85% to 95% are singletons; the top ten hold around 0.4%. The specimen was naive CD4+ T cells from PBMCs. Subset described: CD45RA+ positively selected. The receptors come from a man between 18 and 29 years old in good health. Some clones in this sample may be carry-over from other donors' samples.

The chain has TRBV5-4 and TRBJ1-4, with no clear D. CDR1 and CDR2 (germline): SGHNT, YYREEE (reference sequence). The V gene lost 4 bases and the J gene lost 7 bases, with 20 bases spanning the gap. The CDR3 totals 16 residues. CDR3 sequence (DNA): TGTGCCAGCAGCCTCACCCCCGGGCCCCGGAGTGAAAAACTGTTTTTT. Translating it yields CASSLTPGPRSEKLFF.

Worth noting for this clone: Distinct nucleotide sequences in the sample also encode this CDR3. V and J are TRBV27 and TRBJ2-5; no clear D gene. This CDR3 spans 13 amino acids. Looked up from germline, CDR1 is MNHEY and CDR2 is SMNVEV (reference sequence). Trimming pared 5 bases from V and 2 bases from J, leaving 9 bases between. DNA for the CDR3: TGTGCCAGCAGTCCCCTAGTTCAAGAGACCCAGTACTTC. This sequence encodes CASSPLVQETQYF.

V and J are TRBV2 and TRBJ1-4; D remains ambiguous. V shed 7 bases and J shed 5 bases, with 11 bases lying between them. In germline, CDR1 is SNHLY, CDR2 FYNNEI. CDR3 length: 13 amino acids. This CDR3 reads CASMGSRNEKLFF. In DNA form, the CDR3 reads TGTGCCAGCATGGGGAGTCGGAATGAAAAACTGTTTTTT.

The gene calls are TRBV7-9 and TRBJ1-3; D unclear. Germline V gene data show CDR1 as SEHNR and CDR2 as FQNEAQ (reference sequence). The CDR3 is 15 residues long. The V and J ends lost 1 base and 6 bases respectively, with 13 bases between them. For the CDR3, the DNA is TGTGCCAGCAGCTTAGAAAAGGCTAGAGCAAACACCATATATTTT. Translating gives CASSLEKARANTIYF.

The gene calls are TRBV5-1 and TRBJ2-2, with D maybe TRBD2 (6 bases). CDR3 size: 14 residues. From germline, CDR1 is SGHRS and CDR2 YFSETQ. Trimming removed 4 bases from V and 2 bases from J, with 9 bases in between. The CDR3 here is CASSGDLNTGELFF. The CDR3 nucleotides read TGCGCCAGCAGCGGGGACTTAAACACCGGGGAGCTGTTTTTT.

The J gene is TRBJ2-1, the V gene TRBV7-8; D is unresolved. V was pared by 4 bases and J by 6 bases, with 10 bases between. CDR1 SGHVS and CDR2 FQNEAQ come from the germline V gene. This CDR3 has 13 amino acids. This CDR3 reads CASSYPRVNEQFF. In DNA form, the CDR3 reads TGTGCCAGCAGCTATCCCCGAGTCAATGAGCAGTTCTTC.

The rearrangement uses TRBV6-6 and TRBJ2-5; D uncertain. V lost 0 bases to trimming and J lost 3 bases, with 5 bases between them. The germline V gene has CDR1 MNHNY and CDR2 SVGAGI (reference sequence). The CDR3 length is 13 residues. CDR3 loop: CASSYSGKETQYF. In nucleotides, the CDR3 is TGTGCCAGCAGTTACTCCGGCAAAGAGACCCAGTACTTC.

The chain carries TRBV5-1 and TRBJ2-2; 8 positions agree with TRBD2. V was pared by 1 base and J by 3 bases, with 5 bases of the junction left unmatched. CDR3 length: 16 amino acids. Germline CDR1 is SGHRS and CDR2 is YFSETQ. The CDR3 bases are TGCGCCAGCAGCTTGTCGTCGGGAGGGGACACCGGGGAGCTGTTTTTT. This codes for CASSLSSGGDTGELFF.

This sequence joins TRBV6-5 and TRBJ2-7; D may be TRBD1 (5 bases). Between the trimmed V and J ends, which lost 7 bases and 0 bases, there was a span of 13 bases. CDR3 length: 14 amino acids. Germline lookup yields CDR1 MNHEY and CDR2 SVGAGI. The CDR3 DNA is TGTGCCAGCAAAAGGGGCAGGGCCTCCTACGAGCAGTACTTC. Its protein product is CASKRGRASYEQYF.

V is TRBV5-1 and J is TRBJ2-7, with TRBD1 matching 8 bases. Germline V CDR1 and CDR2: SGHRS, YFSETQ. CDR3 size: 16 residues. V gave up 2 bases and J gave up 5 bases; unmatched junction bases: 12. This chain's CDR3 is CASSFDARTGKNEQYF. The CDR3 DNA reads as TGCGCCAGCAGCTTCGATGCCAGGACAGGGAAAAACGAGCAGTACTTC.

V usage is TRBV5-1 and J usage is TRBJ2-3, with 8 bases matching TRBD2. Trimming cost V 4 bases and J 6 bases; bases outside gene matches: 7. There are 14 residues in the CDR3. Germline-derived CDR1 and CDR2 are SGHRS and YFSETQ. Written as DNA, the CDR3 is TGCGCCAGCAGCGATCGACAGCGGGGGGATACGCAGTATTTT. Translation: CASSDRQRGDTQYF.

This chain's CDR3 is CASSLMVVGEQYF. The DNA of the CDR3 is TGTGCCAGCAGCTTAATGGTTGTGGGCGAGCAGTACTTC. This chain uses TRBV13 with TRBJ2-7; D is undetermined. V shed 2 bases and J shed 6 bases, with 11 bases lying between them. The CDR3 is 13 amino acids. Germline assignment: CDR1 PRHDT and CDR2 FYEKMQ (reference sequence).

CDR3 residues: CASSLGYRIHGYTF. CDR3 sequence (DNA): TGTGCCAGCAGCTTAGGTTACAGGATCCATGGCTACACCTTC. The chain combines TRBV7-9 with TRBJ1-2; the D gene is possibly TRBD1 (5 bases). The CDR3 spans 14 residues. Germline V gene lookup returns CDR1 SEHNR and CDR2 FQNEAQ (reference sequence). Trimming cost V 1 base and J 6 bases, with 12 bases left between them.

To note about this clone: Within the sample, other DNA sequences also encode this same CDR3. V usage is TRBV11-3 and J usage is TRBJ2-7, with D perhaps TRBD1 (5 bases). The CDR3 extends over 12 amino acids. CDR1 is SGHNT, CDR2 YENEEA, per germline. The V gene lost 1 base and the J gene lost 6 bases, with 7 bases spanning the gap. The CDR3 is CASSLGGSEQYF. DNA of the CDR3: TGTGCCAGCAGCTTAGGGGGCTCCGAGCAGTACTTC.

This sequence joins TRBV13 and TRBJ1-2, with D hard to call. Germline CDR1 reads PRHDT; CDR2 reads FYEKMQ (reference sequence). The CDR3 runs 13 residues. The V and J ends lost 2 bases and 2 bases respectively, with 6 bases between them. The CDR3 reads CASSLWSNYGYTF. The DNA of the CDR3 is TGTGCCAGCAGCTTATGGTCCAACTATGGCTACACCTTC.

The chain links TRBV7-2 to TRBJ2-7; TRBD2 matches 8 bases. The ends lost 4 bases at V and 3 bases at J; junction bases unmatched: 8. The germline gives CDR1 SGHTA, CDR2 FQGNSA. This CDR3 is 15 amino acids long. CDR3 in DNA: TGTGCCAGCAGCTCGGGACTAGGGGCATACTACGAGCAGTACTTC. It codes for CASSSGLGAYYEQYF.

V usage is TRBV21-1 and J usage is TRBJ1-2; TRBD1 reflects the table's D call only, with no check against the DNA. TRBV21-1 corresponds to a pseudogene. CDR3 length: 22 residues. The CDR3 loop reads CASSKALSEGRRGRTFHYGYTF. The CDR3 nucleotides read TGTGCCAGCAGCAAAGCGCTTTCTGAAGGTCGAAGGGGGCGGACGTTCCACTATGGCTACACCTTC.

The chain has TRBV27 and TRBJ1-5; D not certain. Germline-derived CDR1 and CDR2 are MNHEY and SMNVEV (reference sequence). The CDR3 contains 15 residues. The V end was cut by 2 bases, the J end by 6 bases, with 14 bases between. CDR3 sequence: CASSLRVGSAQPQHF. The CDR3, as DNA: TGTGCCAGCAGTTTACGGGTAGGGTCCGCTCAGCCCCAGCATTTT.

This rearrangement joins TRBV5-1 to TRBJ2-5, with 11 bases matching TRBD2. V lost 4 bases, J lost 5 bases, and 22 bases stayed unmatched. In germline, CDR1 is SGHRS, CDR2 YFSETQ. There are 20 residues in the CDR3. The CDR3: CASSRQITSGSAQLWETQYF. In DNA form, the CDR3 reads TGCGCCAGCAGCCGCCAAATAACTAGCGGGAGCGCCCAGCTCTGGGAGACCCAGTACTTC.

With respect to this clone: The same CDR3 can be traced to other DNA sequences in this sample. The chain recombines TRBV5-1 with TRBJ1-1, with D possibly TRBD1 on 6 matching bases. This CDR3 has 15 residues. Between the trimmed V and J ends, which lost 1 base and 1 base, there was a span of 11 bases. Per the germline V gene, CDR1 is SGHRS and CDR2 is YFSETQ. The CDR3 sequence: CASSLSPDRNTEAFF. Written as DNA, the CDR3 is TGCGCCAGCAGCTTGTCCCCGGACAGGAACACTGAAGCTTTCTTT.